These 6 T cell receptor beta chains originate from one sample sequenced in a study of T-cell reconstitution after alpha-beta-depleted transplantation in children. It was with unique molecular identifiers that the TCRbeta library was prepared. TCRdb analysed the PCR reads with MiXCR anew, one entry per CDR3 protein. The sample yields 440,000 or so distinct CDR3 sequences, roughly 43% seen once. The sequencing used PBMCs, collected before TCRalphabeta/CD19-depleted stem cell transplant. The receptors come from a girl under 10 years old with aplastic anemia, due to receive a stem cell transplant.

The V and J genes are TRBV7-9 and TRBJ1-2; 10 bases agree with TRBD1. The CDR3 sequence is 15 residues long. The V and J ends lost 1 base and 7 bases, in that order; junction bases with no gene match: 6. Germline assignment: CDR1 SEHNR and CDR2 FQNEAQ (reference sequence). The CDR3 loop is CASSLETRTGGGYTF. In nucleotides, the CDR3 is TGTGCCAGCAGCTTAGAAACCCGGACAGGGGGTGGCTACACCTTC.

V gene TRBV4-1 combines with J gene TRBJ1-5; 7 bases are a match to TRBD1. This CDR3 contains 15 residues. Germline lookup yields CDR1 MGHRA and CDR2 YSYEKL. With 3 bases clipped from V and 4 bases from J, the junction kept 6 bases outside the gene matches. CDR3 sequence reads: CASSQGGTANQPQHF. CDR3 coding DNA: TGCGCCAGCAGCCAGGGTGGGACAGCAAATCAGCCCCAGCATTTT.

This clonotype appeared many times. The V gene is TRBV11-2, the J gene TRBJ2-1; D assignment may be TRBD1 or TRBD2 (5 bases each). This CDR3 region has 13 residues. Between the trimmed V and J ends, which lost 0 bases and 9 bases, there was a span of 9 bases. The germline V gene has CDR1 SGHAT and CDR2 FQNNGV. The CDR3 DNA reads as TGTGCCAGCAGCTTAGATCGTGGGGGTGAGCAGTTCTTC. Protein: CASSLDRGGEQFF. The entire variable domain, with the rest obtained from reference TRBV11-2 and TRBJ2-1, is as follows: EAGVAQSPRYKIIEKRQSVAFWCNPISGHATLYWYQQILGQGPKLLIQFQNNGVVDDSQLPKDRFSAERLKGVDSTLKIQPAKLEDSAVYLCASSLDRGGEQFFGPGTRLTVL.

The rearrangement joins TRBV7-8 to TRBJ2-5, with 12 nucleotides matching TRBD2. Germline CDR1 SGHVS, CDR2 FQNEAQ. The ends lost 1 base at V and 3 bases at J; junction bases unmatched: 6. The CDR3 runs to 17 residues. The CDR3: CASSLVTSGGPKETQYF. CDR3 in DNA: TGTGCCAGCAGCTTAGTGACTAGCGGGGGCCCCAAAGAGACCCAGTACTTC.

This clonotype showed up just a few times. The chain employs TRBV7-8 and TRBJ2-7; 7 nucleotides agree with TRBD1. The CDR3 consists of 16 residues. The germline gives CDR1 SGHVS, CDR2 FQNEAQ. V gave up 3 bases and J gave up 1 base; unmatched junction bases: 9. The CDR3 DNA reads TGTGCCAGCAGCTTCCCGTGGGGACAGAAATCCTACGAGCAGTACTTC. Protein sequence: CASSFPWGQKSYEQYF.

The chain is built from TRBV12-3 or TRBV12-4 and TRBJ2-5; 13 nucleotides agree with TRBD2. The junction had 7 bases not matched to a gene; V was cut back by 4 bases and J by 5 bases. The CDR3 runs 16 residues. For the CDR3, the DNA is TGTGCCAGCAGTTCCCGGACTAGCGGGAGTAAGGAGACCCAGTACTTC. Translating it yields CASSSRTSGSKETQYF.